This entry is about one T cell receptor (beta chain). Its cognate antigen has yet to be identified. One junction end disagrees with the germline gene, perhaps due to a read error. The data belong to a study of tumor-infiltrating lymphocytes in primary liver carcinoma (dated by TCRdb to about 2017). General notes on the study: Four or five patients with histopathologically diagnosed primary liver carcinoma underwent surgical resection in China between late 2015 and March 2016. Reproducibility between technical replicate repertoires was high, with correlation coefficients above 0.95 and mean shared-clone rates about 0.9. TCRbeta repertoire sequencing covered about 35 specimens from 5 patients: 25 or so tumor regions, 5 adjacent noncancerous liver tissues and 5 peripheral blood samples. The tumors of the five patients were staged as T1-T3 N0M0, with maximum diameters ranging from about 4 to 11 cm. Of the five patients (three men and two women, aged 30 to 69 years), four had hepatocellular carcinoma and one had combined HCC and intrahepatic cholangiocarcinoma. Roughly 3.5 to 8 million productive TCRbeta reads were obtained per sample, and no significant difference in read depth was found between tissue types. The study combined TCRbeta repertoire sequencing, expression microarrays and whole-exome sequencing across five regions of each liver tumor, with adjacent normal tissue and blood. Points the paper makes about the study in general: Because only the TCR beta chain was sequenced and unpaired alpha chains were not captured, true repertoire diversity is likely underestimated. The study included only 4 to 6 patients, and the authors note findings should be validated in a larger study. Repertoire overlap was found to be higher between tumor regions (mean roughly 35%) than between tumor-adjacent (around 17%) or tumor-blood (approximately 15%) pairs, consistent with antigen-driven expansion. The top 250 clones accounted for a significantly greater share of the repertoire in tumors than in blood (p = 0.039). Bulk unsorted samples precluded comparing CD4+ and CD8+ T cell repertoires.

TRIzol reagent was used to extract blood RNA from unsorted whole blood, while the DNeasy Blood & Tissue kit provided the germline DNA. At the time of sampling, the patients were treatment-naive and had chronic HBV infection. Before surgery, four milliliters of peripheral blood were collected into K2EDTA tubes. Starting from about 550 ng total RNA, TCRbeta-specific cDNA was produced by reverse transcription with a constant-region primer and ProtoScript II reverse transcriptase. Construction of the TCRbeta libraries relied on three nested rounds of multiplex PCR, following a slightly modified ARM-PCR procedure. The first two PCR rounds used multiplex TRBV1-TRBV30 forward primers with a Cbeta reverse primer, each for approximately 10 cycles. A final 25-cycle PCR with Deep VentR polymerase added sample barcodes and Illumina adapters. Before sequencing, amplicons of 200-500 bp were purified from gel using a QIAquick gel extraction kit. TCRbeta amplicons were sequenced on an Illumina HiSeq 2500 with 250-bp paired-end reads. In the paper's pipeline: To recover full CDR3 sequences, reads were quality-trimmed using Trimmomatic v0.33 and paired reads were then merged using FLASH v1.2.11. V, D and J germline segments were assigned to the rearranged TCRbeta sequences by MiGEC v1.2.1b. Clonotype statistics and Shannon-Wiener diversity indices were computed with VDJtools v1.0.0. To reduce sampling bias, subsequent analyses other than the diversity analysis used only the 250 most abundant clonotypes in each sample. TCRdb trimmed the raw reads at Q25, called clones with MiXCR and kept productive beta chains. Every entry covers one CDR3 protein and lists the most common genes and DNA from its rows. TCRdb assigned the V and J calls; the authors' analysis was not used. For this sample there are 300,000 to 350,000 distinct CDR3 sequences; roughly three fifths appear just once. The ten top clones hold over 15% of the sample.

The CDR3 covers 16 residues, taking in both the cysteine and the phenylalanine. Left in the record is the CDR3 DNA by itself, 48 bases read in frame from the first base. The germline V gene yields LGHNA for CDR1 and YNFKEQ for CDR2. This clonotype originated in a woman in her twenties or thirties with primary liver carcinoma and hepatitis B virus infection. The sequence is built from TRBV4-2 and TRBJ2-7, and 8 junction bases match TRBD2. Sequenced input: peripheral blood. The CDR3 protein sequence reads: CASSQDWREVTYKQYF. The DNA sequence is TGTGCCAGCAGCCAAGACTGGCGGGAGGTAACCTACAAGCAGTACTTC.